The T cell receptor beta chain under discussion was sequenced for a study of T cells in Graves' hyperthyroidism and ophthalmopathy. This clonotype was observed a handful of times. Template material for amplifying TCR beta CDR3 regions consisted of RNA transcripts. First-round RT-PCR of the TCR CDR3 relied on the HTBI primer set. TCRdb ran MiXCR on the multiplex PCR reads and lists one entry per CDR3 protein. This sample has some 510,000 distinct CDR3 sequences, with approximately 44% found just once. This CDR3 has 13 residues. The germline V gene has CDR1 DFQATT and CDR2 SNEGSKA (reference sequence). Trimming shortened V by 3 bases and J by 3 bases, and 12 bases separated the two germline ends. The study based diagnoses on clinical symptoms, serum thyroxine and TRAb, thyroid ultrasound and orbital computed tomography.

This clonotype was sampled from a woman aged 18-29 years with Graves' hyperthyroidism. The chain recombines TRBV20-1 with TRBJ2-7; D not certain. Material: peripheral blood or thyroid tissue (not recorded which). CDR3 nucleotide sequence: TGCAGTGCTAGGTTCGAGGCTAACTACGAGCAGTACTTC. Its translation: CSARFEANYEQYF.